Each of the 10 T cell receptor beta chains below was sequenced from the same sample in a study of T and B cells in COVID-19 patients. Multiplex PCR with BIOMED2 TRB-A/B primer pools amplified TRB rearrangements. MiXCR, run by TCRdb on the multiplex PCR reads, gives a single entry per CDR3 protein. The table includes over a thousand distinct CDR3 sequences, about 20% detected once. TRB was amplified from approximately 250-480 ng of blood genomic DNA. The sequencing input was blood. The origin of the receptors is a human donor with active COVID-19. The donor label of this sample is uncertain.

This clonotype is classed as medium-sized. The rearrangement joins TRBV7-2 to TRBJ2-3; tentatively, D is TRBD2 (6 bases). The length of the CDR3 is 13 residues. The V gene's germline CDR1 is SGHTA and CDR2 FQGNSA. V lost 4 bases, J lost 6 bases, and 11 bases lay in between. DNA for the CDR3: TGTGCCAGCAGCTCGGAACGGGAGGATACGCAGTATTTT. Translating it yields CASSSEREDTQYF.

This clonotype is labeled as medium-sized (0.01 to 0.1%). J is TRBJ1-3 and V is TRBV12-3 or TRBV12-4; D gene uncertain. V lost 0 bases, J lost 4 bases, and 4 bases lay in between. This CDR3 is 13 amino acids long. DNA for the CDR3: TGTGCCAGCAGTTTAGCCAAAGGAAACACCATATATTTT. The encoded protein is CASSLAKGNTIYF.

This clonotype has a handful of counts. The chain uses TRBV7-9 and TRBJ1-4; TRBD1 matches 8 bases. V lost 3 bases and J lost 8; bases outside the gene matches: 5. Germline CDR1 reads SEHNR; CDR2 reads FQNEAQ (reference sequence). This CDR3 contains 14 residues. The CDR3 here is CASSFQGAKEKLFF. The CDR3 DNA reads TGTGCCAGCAGCTTCCAGGGGGCCAAAGAAAAACTGTTTTTT.

In this sample, this clonotype is medium-sized. The chain carries TRBV7-6 and TRBJ1-2; D perhaps matches TRBD1 (5 bases). V was shortened by 8 bases and J by 6 bases, with 16 bases between the two germline ends. The CDR3 is 13 residues long. Germline lookup yields CDR1 SGHVS and CDR2 FNYEAQ. The CDR3 is CASGDGAPDGYTF. The CDR3 DNA reads TGTGCCAGCGGGGATGGGGCTCCAGATGGCTACACCTTC.

This clonotype is classed as medium-sized. This chain joins TRBV19 and TRBJ2-7; weak D call: TRBD1 (6 bases). Looked up from germline, CDR1 is LNHDA and CDR2 is SQIVND (reference sequence). V lost 7 bases and J 6 bases, leaving 19 bases between the germline ends. This CDR3 is 14 amino acids long. The CDR3 nucleotides are TGTGCCAGTACTCCCCAGGGGAATGTGGGCGAGCAGTACTTC. Translation gives CASTPQGNVGEQYF.

In this sample, this clonotype is medium-sized (0.01 to 0.1%). The V call is TRBV6-5, the J call TRBJ1-5; D unclear. Trimming pared 0 bases from V and 2 bases from J, leaving 5 bases between. CDR1 is MNHEY, CDR2 SVGAGI, per germline. The CDR3 is made up of 14 amino acids. The CDR3 spells CASSYSTGNQPQHF. The DNA of the CDR3 is TGTGCCAGCAGTTACTCGACGGGCAATCAGCCCCAGCATTTT.

A few counts support this clonotype. The genes are TRBV5-1 and TRBJ1-1; 7 bases line up with TRBD1. V shed 5 bases, J shed 8 bases, and the junction held 3 bases outside the gene matches. There are 11 residues in the CDR3. Germline V gene data show CDR1 as SGHRS and CDR2 as YFSETQ. The CDR3: CASSEGQEAFF. CDR3 in DNA: TGCGCCAGCAGTGAGGGACAGGAAGCTTTCTTT.

This clonotype is medium-sized (0.01 to 0.1%) by share. CDR3 nucleotides: TGCAGTGCTAGAGATGTAGACAGGCCGAACACTGAAGCTTTCTTT. This codes for CSARDVDRPNTEAFF. The gene calls are TRBV20-1 and TRBJ1-1; maybe TRBD1 (6 bases). Trimming stripped 0 bases from V and 1 base from J, with 12 bases between. The CDR3 extends over 15 amino acids. Looked up from germline, CDR1 is DFQATT and CDR2 is SNEGSKA (reference sequence).

This clonotype is labeled large (0.1 to 1%). V usage is TRBV11-1 and J usage is TRBJ2-7; unclear D gene. Germline V CDR1 and CDR2: SGHAT, FQDESV (reference sequence). The V and J ends lost 3 bases and 2 bases respectively, with 11 bases between them. There are 14 residues in the CDR3. In nucleotides, the CDR3 is TGTGCCAGCAGCTTGGAACCCACTACCTACGAGCAGTACTTC. Translated, it gives CASSLEPTTYEQYF.

This clonotype is labeled medium-sized (0.01 to 0.1%). The V and J genes are TRBV19 and TRBJ2-1, with 9 bases that match TRBD2. Germline trimming cut 4 bases from V and 4 bases from J; bases unmatched to any gene: 5. Germline V lookup: CDR1 LNHDA, CDR2 SQIVND (reference sequence). The CDR3 covers 15 residues. The CDR3 DNA sequence: TGTGCCAGTAGTAATAGCGGGGGCTCATACAATGAGCAGTTCTTC. Its protein is CASSNSGGSYNEQFF.